This T cell receptor (beta chain) was found in a study of OX40 agonist ivuxolimab in advanced cancers. Study details: The drug used for patients, ivuxolimab, was an agonistic anti-OX40 (CD134) antibody. Partial responses occurred in Three dose-escalation patients, one with hepatocellular carcinoma and two with cutaneous melanoma. Participants, around 80% male, averaged roughly 60 years of age, ranging from 23 to 79. Findings and limits, study-wide: The average count of expanded clones was higher among CD8+ T cells than among CD4+.

Germline V gene data show CDR1 as MGHRA and CDR2 as YSYEKL. CDR3 length equals 13 residues. Trimming removed 4 bases from V and 2 bases from J; junction bases left unmatched: 0. Clones were read by immunoSEQ multiplex PCR, and TCRdb kept only the in-frame ones, dropping some. Of 75,000 to 90,000 clones in the sample, 80% to 90% are singletons; the top ten hold more than 8.5%. To note about this clone: Its antigen is still unknown.

The receptor was derived from an adult with an advanced solid tumor such as melanoma, head and neck, liver or kidney cancer. The sample consisted of CD4+ or CD8+ T cells sorted from blood, taken in a trial of the OX40 agonist ivuxolimab. V gene TRBV4-1 combines with J gene TRBJ1-2; 8 bases map to TRBD1. CDR3 DNA: TGCGCCAGCAGCCGGGACAGGAACTATGGCTACACCTTC. Encoded protein: CASSRDRNYGYTF.